The next 5 T cell receptor beta chains were all read from a single sample in a study of OX40 agonist ivuxolimab in advanced cancers. Profiled with immunoSEQ multiplex PCR; TCRdb holds only in-frame clones, not every one. Among approximately 72,000 clones, 85% to 90% were seen once, and the ten largest hold 0.8% to 0.9%. The sequencing used CD4+ or CD8+ T cells sorted from blood, collected in a trial of the OX40 agonist ivuxolimab. These receptors all stem from an adult with an advanced solid tumor such as melanoma, head and neck, liver or kidney cancer.

The chain links TRBV7-9 to TRBJ2-7; D unresolved. Germline loops: CDR1 SEHNR, CDR2 FQNEAQ (reference sequence). The CDR3 extends over 13 amino acids. V was shortened by 0 bases and J by 3 bases, with 6 bases between the two germline ends. The CDR3 here is CASSLAVRYEQYF. The DNA for the CDR3 is TGTGCCAGCAGCTTAGCAGTCCGCTACGAGCAGTACTTC.

This chain connects TRBV19 to TRBJ2-3; tentative D call: TRBD2 (7 bases). The CDR3 spans 16 residues. V lost 1 base to trimming and J lost 6 bases, with 17 bases between them. Germline CDR1 LNHDA, CDR2 SQIVND (reference sequence). This CDR3 reads CASSIVARGPRDTQYF. The CDR3 coding sequence is TGTGCCAGTAGTATAGTTGCGCGGGGGCCGAGGGATACGCAGTATTTT.

The V gene is TRBV10-3, the J gene TRBJ2-3, with 8 bases lining up with TRBD2. V trimming: 10 bases; J trimming: 0 bases; junction bases outside the gene matches: 12. The CDR3 has 16 amino acids. Germline V lookup: CDR1 ENHRY, CDR2 SYGVKD. The CDR3 coding sequence is TGTGCCACTCTACAACGGGCGGGGGGAAGCACAGATACGCAGTATTTT. As protein: CATLQRAGGSTDTQYF.

In its sample, this clone was seen once. The genes are TRBV9 and TRBJ2-7; 8 bases match TRBD1. Germline V gives CDR1 SGDLS, CDR2 YYNGEE. V was pared by 0 bases and J by 0 bases, with 5 bases of the junction left unmatched. The CDR3 is 16 amino acids. The CDR3 DNA reads TGTGCCAGCAGCGTAGGGCAGGGGGCAAGCTCCTACGAGCAGTACTTC. It encodes CASSVGQGASSYEQYF.

The chain is built from TRBV7-2 and TRBJ1-6, with D perhaps matching TRBD1 (5 bases). Trimming removed 2 bases at V and 5 bases at J, with 19 bases between. CDR1 is SGHTA, CDR2 FQGNSA, per germline. The CDR3 is 18 residues long. CDR3 sequence reads: CASSLFWLGGGNNSPLHF. The CDR3 DNA reads TGTGCCAGCAGCTTATTTTGGCTCGGCGGGGGGAATAATTCACCCCTCCACTTT.